This is a list of T cell receptor beta chains from one sample in a study of blood T cell repertoires in COVID-19. Produced via immunoSEQ multiplex PCR; TCRdb's table is partial and in-frame only. The table includes a few hundred thousand clones, 88% detected once. The sequenced sample was peripheral blood. The receptors were sampled from a woman in her 30s with COVID-19, enrolled during active disease. The CDR3 runs from the conserved cysteine through the conserved F or W. Fields, in order: V gene, J gene, clone size, D gene, CDR3 DNA, CDR3 protein. A D gene is named only where the DNA matches it firmly. Not all rows give a size; the values are once, few, many and, for expanded clones, a class.

V: TRBV4-3; J: TRBJ1-5; size: once; D: -; DNA: TGCGCCAGCAGCCAAGATGCGAATCAGCCCCAGCATTTT; CDR3: CASSQDANQPQHF
V: TRBV18; J: TRBJ2-3; size: -; D: -; DNA: TGTGCCAGCTCACCGCGGACAGATACGCAGTATTTT; CDR3: CASSPRTDTQYF
V: TRBV19; J: TRBJ2-7; size: -; D: -; DNA: TGTGCCAGTAGTCGGACTATCCTCGGGGAGCAGTACTTC; CDR3: CASSRTILGEQYF
V: TRBV5-5; J: TRBJ1-4; size: -; D: -; DNA: TGTGCCAGCAGCTTCAGGGTAGGGCGTGAAAAACTGTTTTTT; CDR3: CASSFRVGREKLFF
V: TRBV6-5; J: TRBJ2-3; size: -; D: -; DNA: TGTGCCAGCACTTATCGCCTGGGGGCTCTCGCAGATACGCAGTATTTT; CDR3: CASTYRLGALADTQYF
V: TRBV28; J: TRBJ2-2; size: -; D: TRBD2; DNA: TGTGCCAGCAGCCAGACTAGCGGAGGCACCGGGGAGCTGTTTTTT; CDR3: CASSQTSGGTGELFF
V: TRBV2; J: TRBJ2-2; size: -; D: TRBD2; DNA: TGTGCCAGCAGGAGCAGCGGGAGCACCGGGGAGCTGTTTTTT; CDR3: CASRSSGSTGELFF
V: TRBV5-1; J: TRBJ1-4; size: -; D: TRBD1; DNA: TGCGCCAGCAGCTTGGGCAGACAGGGTCTGGGCTCAACTAATGAAAAACTGTTTTTT; CDR3: CASSLGRQGLGSTNEKLFF
V: TRBV3-1/TRBV3-2; J: TRBJ2-7; size: -; D: TRBD2; DNA: TGTGCCAGCAGCCAAGAGGGCCGACTAGCGGAGGCGGGGTCCTACGAGCAGTACTTC; CDR3: CASSQEGRLAEAGSYEQYF
V: TRBV5-1; J: TRBJ2-1; size: once; D: TRBD2; DNA: TGCGCCAGCGGCGGGACTAGCGGGAGAATCAACAATGAGCAGTTCTTC; CDR3: CASGGTSGRINNEQFF
V: TRBV14; J: TRBJ1-4; size: -; D: -; DNA: TGTGCCAGCAGCCAAAAGACATTTTATGAAAAACTGTTTTTT; CDR3: CASSQKTFYEKLFF
V: TRBV15; J: TRBJ2-6; size: -; D: -; DNA: TGTGCCACCAGCAGAGACCCACGGTCTGGGGCCAACGTCCTGACTTTC; CDR3: CATSRDPRSGANVLTF
V: TRBV5-1; J: TRBJ1-1; size: -; D: -; DNA: TGCGCCAGCAGCAAGGGGTTTGGAGCTTTCTTT; CDR3: CASSKGFGAFF
V: TRBV5-1; J: TRBJ2-1; size: -; D: -; DNA: TGCGCCAGCAGCGAGATGCGATTCTACAATGAGCAGTTCTTC; CDR3: CASSEMRFYNEQFF
V: TRBV7-2; J: TRBJ2-3; size: -; D: TRBD2; DNA: TGTGCCAGCAGCCGGACTAGCGGGGCACCGACGCAGTATTTT; CDR3: CASSRTSGAPTQYF
V: TRBV7-6; J: TRBJ1-1; size: -; D: TRBD1; DNA: TGTGCCAGCAGCTTACCAGGGACAGGGCTGCGGGGCACTGAAGCTTTCTTT; CDR3: CASSLPGTGLRGTEAFF
V: TRBV29-1; J: TRBJ2-3; size: -; D: -; DNA: TGCAGCGTTTTGTGGGCGGGAAGGACAGATACGCAGTATTTT; CDR3: CSVLWAGRTDTQYF
V: TRBV19; J: TRBJ1-4; size: -; D: TRBD1; DNA: TGTGCCAGTAGTACACAGGGGGTCGCGGAAAAACTGTTTTTT; CDR3: CASSTQGVAEKLFF
V: TRBV2; J: TRBJ2-4; size: -; D: TRBD2; DNA: TGTGCCAGCACCCCTAGCGGGAGAAACATTCAGTACTTC; CDR3: CASTPSGRNIQYF
V: TRBV7-9; J: TRBJ2-3; size: -; D: TRBD1; DNA: TGTGCCAGCAGCTCCTTCGGACAGGTGGGAGATACGCAGTATTTT; CDR3: CASSSFGQVGDTQYF
V: TRBV19; J: TRBJ2-2; size: -; D: TRBD2; DNA: TGTGCCAGTAGTATCCCTAGCGGGGCCGCGAACACCGGGGAGCTGTTTTTT; CDR3: CASSIPSGAANTGELFF
V: TRBV7-9; J: TRBJ2-5; size: -; D: TRBD1; DNA: TGTGCCTCGACAGGGCAAGAGACCCAGTACTTC; CDR3: CASTGQETQYF
V: TRBV10-1; J: TRBJ2-3; size: -; D: TRBD2; DNA: TGCGCCAGCAGTGAGGATAGCGGGAACATGCAGTATTTT; CDR3: CASSEDSGNMQYF
V: TRBV28; J: TRBJ1-6; size: -; D: TRBD1; DNA: TGTGCCAGCAGCCCTGACAGGGGAAATTATAATTCACCCCTCCACTTT; CDR3: CASSPDRGNYNSPLHF
V: TRBV7-3; J: TRBJ2-1; size: -; D: TRBD2; DNA: TGTGCCAGCAGCCCCACGGGGGGCTCCTACAATGAGCAGTTCTTC; CDR3: CASSPTGGSYNEQFF
V: TRBV6-5; J: TRBJ1-1; size: -; D: -; DNA: TGTGCCAGCAGTCCCGACAGATATAACACTGAAGCTTTCTTT; CDR3: CASSPDRYNTEAFF
V: TRBV18; J: TRBJ2-7; size: few; D: -; DNA: TGTGCCAGCTCACCACCGAATGGCAGGGTCGAGCAGTACTTC; CDR3: CASSPPNGRVEQYF
V: TRBV27; J: TRBJ1-5; size: -; D: -; DNA: TGTGCCAGCAGTTTACAGGGCGGCAATCAGCCCCAGCATTTT; CDR3: CASSLQGGNQPQHF
V: TRBV11-2; J: TRBJ2-3; size: -; D: TRBD2; DNA: TGTGCCAGCAGCTTGCGGGAGGGATACACAGATACGCAGTATTTT; CDR3: CASSLREGYTDTQYF
V: TRBV5-8; J: TRBJ2-3; size: -; D: -; DNA: TGTGCCAGCAGCCTTCTGGTCCAGCGAGGCACAGATACGCAGTATTTT; CDR3: CASSLLVQRGTDTQYF
V: TRBV10-1; J: TRBJ1-1; size: -; D: -; DNA: TGCGCCAGCAGTGAGACAGGGAACACTGAAGCTTTCTTT; CDR3: CASSETGNTEAFF
V: TRBV3-1/TRBV3-2; J: TRBJ1-1; size: -; D: -; DNA: TGTGCCAGCAGCCCTCCTTTGAACACTGAAGCTTTCTTT; CDR3: CASSPPLNTEAFF
V: TRBV29-1; J: TRBJ1-1; size: -; D: -; DNA: TGCAGCGCCTGTCGTGGGCTAAACACTGAAGCTTTCTTT; CDR3: CSACRGLNTEAFF
V: TRBV4-1; J: TRBJ2-1; size: -; D: TRBD1; DNA: TGCGCCAGCAGCCAATATCTGGACAGGGTAAGCAATGAGCAGTTCTTC; CDR3: CASSQYLDRVSNEQFF
V: TRBV2; J: TRBJ2-7; size: -; D: TRBD2; DNA: TGTGCCAGCCTGAGCGGGAGGGCCTACGAGCAGTACTTC; CDR3: CASLSGRAYEQYF
V: TRBV5-4; J: TRBJ2-1; size: -; D: TRBD2; DNA: TGTGCCAGCAGCTTGGTAGCGGGAGCGAGTGAGCAGTTCTTC; CDR3: CASSLVAGASEQFF
V: TRBV7-2; J: TRBJ2-7; size: -; D: TRBD2; DNA: TGTGCCAGCAGCCTGGGACTAGCGGGAGCCCCCGAGCAGTACTTC; CDR3: CASSLGLAGAPEQYF
V: TRBV24-1; J: TRBJ2-5; size: -; D: -; DNA: TGTGCCACCAGTGATGGGATGGGGGGGGCGCGTTTGGAGACCCAGTACTTC; CDR3: CATSDGMGGARLETQYF
V: TRBV4-3; J: TRBJ2-7; size: -; D: -; DNA: TGCGCCAGCAGCCAGTCGGTTGACTACTCCTACGAGCAGTACTTC; CDR3: CASSQSVDYSYEQYF
V: TRBV2; J: TRBJ1-2; size: -; D: -; DNA: TGTGCCAGCAGTGTGCAGGTCCTCTATGGCTACACCTTC; CDR3: CASSVQVLYGYTF
V: TRBV2; J: TRBJ2-4; size: -; D: TRBD1; DNA: TGTGCCAGCAGTCGGCCGGGACAGGGATCGAGATCGGCCAAAAACATTCAGTACTTC; CDR3: CASSRPGQGSRSAKNIQYF
V: TRBV29-1; J: TRBJ2-1; size: -; D: TRBD2; DNA: TGCAGCGGGAAGCCTCAAAGACTAGCGACCCACAATGAGCAGTTCTTC; CDR3: CSGKPQRLATHNEQFF
V: TRBV27; J: TRBJ2-7; size: -; D: -; DNA: TGTGCCAGCAGTTTATCGGTAGCGGAAATTACCTACGAGCAGTACTTC; CDR3: CASSLSVAEITYEQYF
V: TRBV12-3/TRBV12-4; J: TRBJ2-4; size: -; D: -; DNA: TGTGCCAGCAGTCCCTCCCTGAGGGACATTCAGTACTTC; CDR3: CASSPSLRDIQYF
V: TRBV11-2; J: TRBJ1-5; size: -; D: TRBD1; DNA: TGTGCCAGCAGCTCATCCGGACAGGCGAATCAGCCCCAGCATTTT; CDR3: CASSSSGQANQPQHF
V: TRBV27; J: TRBJ1-1; size: -; D: TRBD1; DNA: TGTGCCAGCAGAACAACAGGGGGCTATACTGAAGCTTTCTTT; CDR3: CASRTTGGYTEAFF
V: TRBV28; J: TRBJ2-7; size: -; D: TRBD1; DNA: TGTGCCAGCAGCGACAGGGGCGAGCAGTACTTC; CDR3: CASSDRGEQYF
V: TRBV6-5; J: TRBJ2-5; size: few; D: -; DNA: TGTGCCAGCAGGGGCCGAACAGCACAAGAGACCCAGTACTTC; CDR3: CASRGRTAQETQYF
V: TRBV20-1; J: TRBJ2-1; size: -; D: TRBD2; DNA: TGCAGTGCTAGTCGGGGCGGGAGTCAGAATGAGCAGTTCTTC; CDR3: CSASRGGSQNEQFF
V: TRBV7-9; J: TRBJ1-1; size: -; D: TRBD1; DNA: TGTGCCAGCAGCACTACCACAGGGGATGTCGCTGAAGCTTTCTTT; CDR3: CASSTTTGDVAEAFF
V: TRBV3-1/TRBV3-2; J: TRBJ2-5; size: -; D: TRBD2; DNA: TGTGCCAGCAGCCCGACTAGCGGGAGTCAAGAGACCCAGTACTTC; CDR3: CASSPTSGSQETQYF
V: TRBV7-9; J: TRBJ2-4; size: -; D: TRBD1; DNA: TGTGCCAGCAGCGCACCGGGACAGGGAAAAAACATTCAGTACTTC; CDR3: CASSAPGQGKNIQYF
V: TRBV19; J: TRBJ2-1; size: -; D: TRBD2; DNA: TGTGCCAGTAGGAAACTAGCGGGGGACTACAATGAGCAGTTCTTC; CDR3: CASRKLAGDYNEQFF
V: TRBV28; J: TRBJ2-4; size: -; D: -; DNA: TGTGCCAGCAGTTTGGCAGGGATCGATCGCGGAAACATTCAGTACTTC; CDR3: CASSLAGIDRGNIQYF
V: TRBV29-1; J: TRBJ2-5; size: -; D: TRBD1; DNA: TGCAGCGTGGGACAGGTTAAAGAGACCCAGTACTTC; CDR3: CSVGQVKETQYF
V: TRBV19; J: TRBJ1-2; size: -; D: TRBD1; DNA: TGTGCCAGCGACTCCGGGACAGTTCTCCAAAGGGGCTACACCTTC; CDR3: CASDSGTVLQRGYTF
V: TRBV5-8; J: TRBJ1-1; size: -; D: -; DNA: TGTGCCAGCAGCTTTCAGGGGTCCACTGAAGCTTTCTTT; CDR3: CASSFQGSTEAFF
V: TRBV6-6; J: TRBJ1-4; size: -; D: -; DNA: TGTGCCACCCGACAGACTGCAACTAATGAAAAACTGTTTTTT; CDR3: CATRQTATNEKLFF
V: TRBV2; J: TRBJ2-1; size: -; D: TRBD2; DNA: TGTGCCAGCAGTGGGACTAGCGGGAGACGAAATGAGCAGTTCTTC; CDR3: CASSGTSGRRNEQFF